These 10 T cell receptor beta chains originate from one sample sequenced in a study of T cell changes during pregnancy in multiple sclerosis. TCRdb's table, derived via immunoSEQ multiplex PCR, lists solely in-frame clones and lacks some. This table has approximately 47,000 clones, roughly 94% appearing once. The sample here was CD4+ T cells from peripheral blood mononuclear cells, taken in the first trimester of pregnancy. The origin of the receptors is a female donor with multiple sclerosis, enrolled in a pregnancy study.

The chain has TRBV2 and TRBJ1-3; D remains ambiguous. Per the germline V gene, CDR1 is SNHLY and CDR2 is FYNNEI. The V gene lost 7 bases and the J gene lost 0 bases, with 13 bases spanning the gap. The length of the CDR3 is 15 residues. The CDR3 region is CASTLTLLSGNTIYF. The CDR3, as DNA: TGTGCCAGCACGTTGACACTCCTCTCTGGAAACACCATATATTTT.

The V gene is TRBV6-5, the J gene TRBJ2-3, with a tentative D call TRBD2 (6 bases). This CDR3 region has 12 residues. V was trimmed by 6 bases and J by 8 bases, leaving 12 bases between them. Germline CDR1 MNHEY, CDR2 SVGAGI. This CDR3 reads CASSQLGGTQYF. CDR3 nucleotide sequence: TGTGCCAGCAGCCAACTCGGGGGTACGCAGTATTTT.

The chain couples TRBV30 to TRBJ1-1; 10 nucleotides line up with TRBD1. Germline values: CDR1 GTSNPN, CDR2 SVGIG (reference sequence). This CDR3 spans 16 amino acids. V was clipped by 3 bases and J by 1 base; unmatched bases: 8. The CDR3 is CAWRGTGEFWNTEAFF. The CDR3, as DNA: TGTGCCTGGAGAGGGACAGGGGAATTCTGGAACACTGAAGCTTTCTTT.

The gene calls are TRBV5-3 and TRBJ1-1; tentatively, D is TRBD1 (5 bases). TRBV5-3 is assigned to the ORF class and has an uncertain function. V lost 4 bases and J 5 bases, leaving 21 bases between the germline ends. The CDR3 length is 16 residues. CDR3 amino acids: CARSAPLGGGRTEAFF. Written as DNA, the CDR3 is TGTGCCAGAAGCGCTCCATTGGGGGGGGGTAGGACTGAAGCTTTCTTT.

The genes are TRBV5-6 and TRBJ1-1, with D unclear. The length of the CDR3 is 15 residues. The V gene lost 0 bases and the J gene lost 0 bases, with 9 bases spanning the gap. Per the germline V gene, CDR1 is SGHDT and CDR2 is YYEEEE. The CDR3 DNA reads TGTGCCAGCAGCTTGGTACAGCTCATGAACACTGAAGCTTTCTTT. It codes for CASSLVQLMNTEAFF.

This rearrangement joins TRBV6-1 to TRBJ1-3; TRBD1 is a possible D gene (5 bases). The V gene's germline CDR1 is MNHNS and CDR2 SASEGT. There are 15 residues in the CDR3. The V and J ends lost 3 bases and 0 bases respectively, with 9 bases between them. CDR3: CASSEMTVSGNTIYF. The CDR3 DNA follows: TGTGCCAGCAGTGAGATGACAGTCTCTGGAAACACCATATATTTT.

The rearrangement joins TRBV7-9 to TRBJ1-5; possible D gene TRBD1, 6 bases. Deletions cut 3 bases from V and 0 bases from J, with 18 bases between. Germline V gives CDR1 SEHNR, CDR2 FQNEAQ (reference sequence). The CDR3 is 18 amino acids. CDR3 in amino acids: CASSFGGRGITSNQPQHF. The DNA of the CDR3 is TGTGCCAGCAGCTTTGGGGGCAGGGGAATTACTAGCAATCAGCCCCAGCATTTT.

The CDR3 here is CASNRDRDLAKNIQYF. The DNA of the CDR3 is TGTGCCAGCAACCGGGACAGGGATCTGGCCAAAAACATTCAGTACTTC. The chain combines TRBV11-3 with TRBJ2-4, with 9 nucleotides matching TRBD1. Germline CDR1 is SGHNT and CDR2 is YENEEA. The CDR3 extends over 16 amino acids. With V trimmed by 7 bases and J by 1 base, 8 bases remained unmatched.

The gene calls are TRBV5-8 and TRBJ1-4, with no clear D. This CDR3 is built from 15 residues. Looked up from germline, CDR1 is SGHTS and CDR2 is YDEGEE. The ends were cut back, 3 bases at V and 5 bases at J, with 14 bases in the middle. The DNA for the CDR3 is TGTGCCAGCAGCTCCCGACAACGATCAAATGAAAAACTGTTTTTT. Its protein is CASSSRQRSNEKLFF.

J is TRBJ1-2 and V is TRBV18, with D maybe TRBD1 (5 bases). Trimming took off 5 bases at V and 2 bases at J, with 24 bases between the two ends. CDR1 is KGHSH and CDR2 is LQKENI in the germline V gene. There are 18 residues in the CDR3. CDR3 region: CASSSPAGGVSQNYGYTF. CDR3 DNA sequence: TGTGCCAGCTCAAGCCCCGCCGGGGGGGTGAGTCAAAACTATGGCTACACCTTC.